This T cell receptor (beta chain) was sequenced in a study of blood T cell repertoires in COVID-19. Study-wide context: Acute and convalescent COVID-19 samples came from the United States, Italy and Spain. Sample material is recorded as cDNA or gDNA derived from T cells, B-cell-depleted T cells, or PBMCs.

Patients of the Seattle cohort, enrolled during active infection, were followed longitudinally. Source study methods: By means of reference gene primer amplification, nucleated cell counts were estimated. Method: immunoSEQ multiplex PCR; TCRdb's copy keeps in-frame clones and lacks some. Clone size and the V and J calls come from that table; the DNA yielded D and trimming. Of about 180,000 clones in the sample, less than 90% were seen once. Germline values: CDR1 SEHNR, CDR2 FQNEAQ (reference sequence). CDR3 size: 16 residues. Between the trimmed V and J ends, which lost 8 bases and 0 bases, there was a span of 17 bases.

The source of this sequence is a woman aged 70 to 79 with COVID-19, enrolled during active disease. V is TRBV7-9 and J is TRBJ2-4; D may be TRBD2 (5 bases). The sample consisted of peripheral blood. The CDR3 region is CASGETGYLAKNIQYF. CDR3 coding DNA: TGTGCCAGCGGAGAGACGGGGTATCTAGCCAAAAACATTCAGTACTTC.